This TCR beta chain comes out of a study of control samples from healthy donors and cancer patients. Assay: immunoSEQ multiplex PCR; the TCRdb copy retains only in-frame clones and omits some. The sample holds tens of thousands of clones, about 88% seen once. Germline V gives CDR1 MNHEY, CDR2 SVGAGI. Losses at the gene ends were 5 bases for V and 5 bases for J; bases not matched to a gene: 10. This CDR3 has 15 residues. The sequence was collected from a woman between 65 and 79 years old in good health. Sequencing used blood. The V and J genes are TRBV6-5 and TRBJ1-1; 8 nucleotides agree with TRBD1. This CDR3 is CASSQPTGGKTEAFF. DNA of the CDR3: TGTGCCAGCAGTCAGCCTACAGGGGGAAAAACTGAAGCTTTCTTT.